Listed here is a single T cell receptor beta chain. This clonotype was seen a handful of times. This receptor's antigen is unknown. Qualities for individual bases were not recorded, and no much larger clone is one base off. The data originate from a study of vaccination and CD4 T cells after COVID-19 (dated by TCRdb to between 2021 and 2023). With regard to the full study: The convalescent cohort comprised six males and four females, including two Hispanic individuals, seven Caucasians, two Asians and one multiracial person. Post-COVID blood samples from convalescent patients were collected a median of approximately 100 days after diagnosis, with a range of roughly 35 to 161 days. Memory CD4+ T cell crossreactivity between SARS-CoV-2 and common cold coronavirus spike proteins was assessed at the TCR clonotype level in an earlier paper using these donors. Participants got two doses of the Pfizer-BioNTech BNT162b2 vaccine (n=8) or two doses of the Moderna mRNA-1273 vaccine (n=2). Control cultures received a CEFX viral epitope pool as the positive control, an HIV-1 Nef peptide pool as the negative control, or no peptide. In ten to eleven COVID-19 convalescent patients and a few infection-naive healthy vaccine recipients, the spike-specific CD4+ TCR repertoire before mRNA vaccination was compared with the repertoire after mRNA vaccination. Overlapping spike peptide pools from SARS-CoV-2 and from the common cold coronaviruses HCoV-NL63, HCoV-OC43 and HCoV-229E were used as culture stimuli. The time from the second vaccine dose to post-vaccine blood sampling had a median of roughly 72 days and ranged from about 14 to 250 days. Results the study describes overall, beyond this receptor: The study included relatively few convalescent patients and did not analyze early timepoints after natural infection. An increase in the median number of SARS-CoV-2-reactive clonotypes from approximately 21 after infection to roughly 38 after vaccination was observed, but the change was not found to be significant. In convalescent patients, a median around 90% of post-vaccine SARS-CoV-2-reactive clones were detected only after vaccination, suggesting vaccine-specific priming. In convalescent patients, nearly all vaccine-specific clones (304 of 307) were found to be mono-reactive for SARS-CoV-2 spike rather than cross-reactive with common cold coronaviruses.

Library preparation employed PCR. At the Johns Hopkins FTIC core, DNA from the cultured CD4+ T cells underwent TCR sequencing with the Oncomine TCR Beta short-read assay. The QIAamp micro DNA kit was used to extract genomic DNA from the cultured CD4+ T cells. Oncomine TCR Beta libraries from cultured CD4+ T cells were pooled using unique dual indexes and sequenced on an Illumina iSeq 100. As for the original processing: Non-productive sequences were removed, and CDR3s that did not start with C, did not end with F or W, or were shorter than 7 amino acids were discarded. The MANAFEST web application was used to identify antigen-specific clonotypes by comparing peptide-stimulated wells against reference wells and other culture wells. For a clone to be called positive, the clone needed an FDR below 0.05, an odds ratio above 5, and a productive frequency above 0.1% in at least two of three replicate wells. A clonotype was classed as cross-reactive if the clonotype showed significant expansion both in SARS-CoV-2 spike wells and in at least one common cold coronavirus spike condition. Levenshtein distances (stringdist) and unrooted phylogenetic trees (ape) in R version 3.6.1 were used to assess CDR3 homology. The raw public data were reprocessed by TCRdb itself: fastp quality trimming at Q25, MiXCR clonotype calling, in-frame beta chains only. Each entry merges the rows of one CDR3 protein and shows their most common DNA and genes. The V and J calls, along with clone size, are taken from TCRdb and not from the paper's own processing. Present in this sample are 9,500 or so distinct CDR3 sequences, around 30% of which were seen just once. The top ten constitute 8.3% of the sample.

The intended sense of this specimen's treatment or condition label: roughly ten-day PBMC culture with coronavirus spike peptide pools or control peptides (ViraFEST assay). CD4+ T cells from unexposed donors were collected before the COVID-19 pandemic (2011-2018). The ViraFEST assay was used in the study, in which antigen-specific T cells were expanded with peptide pools and expanded clonotypes were subsequently identified by TCR sequencing. Each well held roughly 2 million PBMCs cultured in IMDM containing around 5% human AB serum and about 10 IU/ml IL-2, with 8.5 to 10 ug/ml peptide pools added. Half of the culture medium was replaced with fresh IL-2-containing medium on days 3 and 7. After about 11 days of culture, CD4+ T cells were isolated by negative selection using the EasySep CD4+ T cell isolation kit. As cell numbers permitted, CD4+ T cells from unexposed donors were tested for reactivity to SARS-CoV-2 S and N and to four common cold coronavirus spike pools. Ficoll-Paque Plus gradient centrifugation was used to isolate PBMCs from whole blood, and the isolated PBMCs were then either used fresh or cryopreserved at -140C. Culture conditions were generally each tested in triplicate wells. Leukapheresis product for the unexposed donors was bought commercially.

The CDR3, from cysteine to phenylalanine, totals 12 residues. Only the CDR3 DNA stays, 36 bases, in frame from base 1. V is pared back by 6 bases and J by 8 bases, with 13 bases lying between the germline termini. Reading the germline V gene gives CDR1 MDHEN and CDR2 SYDVKM. The sequenced sample was CD4+ T cells from blood, cultured in vitro. The clonotype originates from a human donor in good health. The V and J segments used are TRBV28 and TRBJ1-2, with a weak D call of TRBD1 (5 bases match). The nucleotide sequence reads as follows: TGTGCCAGCAGCCTACCCGGGGGGGGCTACACCTTC. It codes for CASSLPGGGYTF.